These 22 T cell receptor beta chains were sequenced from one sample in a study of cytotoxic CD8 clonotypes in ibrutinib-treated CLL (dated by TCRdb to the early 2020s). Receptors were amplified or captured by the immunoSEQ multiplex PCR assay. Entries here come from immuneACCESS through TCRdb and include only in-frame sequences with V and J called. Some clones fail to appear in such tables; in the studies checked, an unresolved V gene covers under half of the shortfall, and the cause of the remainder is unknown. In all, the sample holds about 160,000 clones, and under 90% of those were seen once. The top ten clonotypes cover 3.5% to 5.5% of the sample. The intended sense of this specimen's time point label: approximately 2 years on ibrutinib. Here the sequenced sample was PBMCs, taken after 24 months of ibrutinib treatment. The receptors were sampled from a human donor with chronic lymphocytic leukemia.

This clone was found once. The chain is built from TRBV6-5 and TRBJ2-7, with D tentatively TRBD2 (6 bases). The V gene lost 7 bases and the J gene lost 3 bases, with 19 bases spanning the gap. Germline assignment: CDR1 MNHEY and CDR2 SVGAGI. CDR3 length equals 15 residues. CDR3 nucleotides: TGTGCCAGCACCAACACCGGGAGAAGTAACTACGAGCAGTACTTC. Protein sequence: CASTNTGRSNYEQYF.

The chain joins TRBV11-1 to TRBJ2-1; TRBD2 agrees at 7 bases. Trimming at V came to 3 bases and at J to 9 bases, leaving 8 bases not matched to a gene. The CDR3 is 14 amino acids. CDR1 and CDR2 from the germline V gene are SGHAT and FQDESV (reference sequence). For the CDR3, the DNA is TGTGCCAGCAGCTTTCATCGGGAGGTTAGTGAGCAGTTCTTC. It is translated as CASSFHREVSEQFF.

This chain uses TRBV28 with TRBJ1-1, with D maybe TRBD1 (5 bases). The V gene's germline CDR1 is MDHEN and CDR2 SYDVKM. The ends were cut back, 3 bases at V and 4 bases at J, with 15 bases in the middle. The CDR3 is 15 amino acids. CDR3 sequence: CASSFPRGVGTEAFF. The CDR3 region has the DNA TGTGCCAGCAGTTTCCCGCGGGGCGTGGGCACTGAAGCTTTCTTT.

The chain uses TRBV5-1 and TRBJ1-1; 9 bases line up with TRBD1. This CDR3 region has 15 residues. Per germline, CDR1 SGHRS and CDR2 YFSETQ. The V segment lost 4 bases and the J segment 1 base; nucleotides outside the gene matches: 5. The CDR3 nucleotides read TGCGCCAGCAGCATGAAACAGGGGGCGAACACTGAAGCTTTCTTT. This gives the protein CASSMKQGANTEAFF.

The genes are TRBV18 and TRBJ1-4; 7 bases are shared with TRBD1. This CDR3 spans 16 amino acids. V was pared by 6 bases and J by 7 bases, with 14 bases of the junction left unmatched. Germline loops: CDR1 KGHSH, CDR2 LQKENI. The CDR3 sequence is CASSSRQGFGFEKLFF. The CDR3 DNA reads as TGTGCCAGCTCCTCGCGACAGGGATTCGGTTTTGAAAAACTGTTTTTT.

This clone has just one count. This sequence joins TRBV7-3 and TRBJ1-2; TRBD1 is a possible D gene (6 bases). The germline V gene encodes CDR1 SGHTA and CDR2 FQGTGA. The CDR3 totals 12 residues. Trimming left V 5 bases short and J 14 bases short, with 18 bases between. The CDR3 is CASSPSGQLLTF. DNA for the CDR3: TGTGCCAGCAGCCCGTCGGGACAACTCTTAACCTTC.

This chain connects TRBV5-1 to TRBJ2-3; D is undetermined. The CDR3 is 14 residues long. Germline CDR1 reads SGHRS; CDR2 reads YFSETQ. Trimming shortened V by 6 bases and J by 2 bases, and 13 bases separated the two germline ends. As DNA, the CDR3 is TGCGCCAGCAAAAAGGATAGCCACACAGATACGCAGTATTTT. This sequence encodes CASKKDSHTDTQYF.

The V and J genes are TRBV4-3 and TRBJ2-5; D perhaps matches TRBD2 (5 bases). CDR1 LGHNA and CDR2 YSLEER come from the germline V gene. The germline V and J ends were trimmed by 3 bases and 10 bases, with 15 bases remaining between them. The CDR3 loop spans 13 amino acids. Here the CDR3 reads CASSQATNQVQYF. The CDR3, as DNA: TGCGCCAGCAGCCAGGCGACTAACCAGGTCCAGTACTTC.

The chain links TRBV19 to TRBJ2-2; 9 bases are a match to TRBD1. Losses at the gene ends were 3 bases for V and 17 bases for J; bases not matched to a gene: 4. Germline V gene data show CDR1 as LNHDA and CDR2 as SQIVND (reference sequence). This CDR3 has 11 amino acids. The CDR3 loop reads CASSIGTGLFF. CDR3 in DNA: TGTGCCAGTAGTATTGGGACAGGGCTTTTTTTT. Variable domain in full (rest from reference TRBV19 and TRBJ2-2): DGGITQSPKYLFRKEGQNVTLSCEQNLNHDAMYWYRQDPGQGLRLIYYSQIVNDFQKGDIAEGYSVSREKKESFPLTVTSAQKNPTAFYLCASSIGTGLFFGEGSRLTVL.

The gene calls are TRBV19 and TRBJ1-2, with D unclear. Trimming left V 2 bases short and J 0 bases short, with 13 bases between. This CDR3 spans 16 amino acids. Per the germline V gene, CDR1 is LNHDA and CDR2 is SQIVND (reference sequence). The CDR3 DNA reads TGTGCCAGTAGTATACGCCGGACGATAACTAACTATGGCTACACCTTC. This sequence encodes CASSIRRTITNYGYTF.

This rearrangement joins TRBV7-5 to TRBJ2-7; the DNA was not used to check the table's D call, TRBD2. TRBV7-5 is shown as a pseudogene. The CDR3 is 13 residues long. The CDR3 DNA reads TGTGTCAGAAGCTCACTAGGCGTGGACGAGCAGTACTTC. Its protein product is CVRSSLGVDEQYF.

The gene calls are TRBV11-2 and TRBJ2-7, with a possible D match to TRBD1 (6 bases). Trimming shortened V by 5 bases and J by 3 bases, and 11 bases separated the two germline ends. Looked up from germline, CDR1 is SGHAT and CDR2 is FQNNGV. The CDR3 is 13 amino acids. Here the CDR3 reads CASSPRDNYEQYF. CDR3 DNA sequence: TGTGCCAGCAGCCCTCGGGACAACTACGAGCAGTACTTC.

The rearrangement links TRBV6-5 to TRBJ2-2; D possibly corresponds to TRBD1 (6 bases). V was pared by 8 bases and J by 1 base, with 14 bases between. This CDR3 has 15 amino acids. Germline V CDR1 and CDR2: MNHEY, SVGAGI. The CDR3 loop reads CASSRQGRNTGELFF. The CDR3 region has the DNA TGTGCCAGCTCCCGTCAGGGGCGGAACACCGGGGAGCTGTTTTTT.

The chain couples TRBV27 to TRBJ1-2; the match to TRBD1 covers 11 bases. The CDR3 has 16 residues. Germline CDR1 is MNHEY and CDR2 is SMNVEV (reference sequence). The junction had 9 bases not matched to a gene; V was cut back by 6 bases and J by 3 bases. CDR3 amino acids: CASRGGQGEGDYGYTF. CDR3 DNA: TGTGCCAGCAGGGGGGGACAGGGGGAGGGTGACTATGGCTACACCTTC.

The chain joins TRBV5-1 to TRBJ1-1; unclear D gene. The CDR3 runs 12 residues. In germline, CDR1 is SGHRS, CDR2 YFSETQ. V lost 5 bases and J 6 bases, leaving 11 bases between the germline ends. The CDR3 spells CASRDIAPEAFF. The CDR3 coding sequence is TGCGCCAGCAGGGATATAGCCCCTGAAGCTTTCTTT.

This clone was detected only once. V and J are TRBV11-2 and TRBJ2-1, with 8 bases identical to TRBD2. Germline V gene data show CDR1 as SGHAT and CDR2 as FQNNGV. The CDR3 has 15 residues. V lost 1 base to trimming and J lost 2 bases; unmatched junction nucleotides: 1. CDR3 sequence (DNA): TGTGCCAGCAGCTTAGCGGGAGGGCCCTACAATGAGCAGTTCTTC. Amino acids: CASSLAGGPYNEQFF.

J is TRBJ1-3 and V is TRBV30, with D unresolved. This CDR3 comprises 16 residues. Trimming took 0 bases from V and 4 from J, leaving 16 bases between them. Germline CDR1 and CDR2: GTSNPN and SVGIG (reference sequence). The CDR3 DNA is TGTGCCTGGAGTGTACGGAACGGAATGAGGGGAAACACCATATATTTT. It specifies CAWSVRNGMRGNTIYF.

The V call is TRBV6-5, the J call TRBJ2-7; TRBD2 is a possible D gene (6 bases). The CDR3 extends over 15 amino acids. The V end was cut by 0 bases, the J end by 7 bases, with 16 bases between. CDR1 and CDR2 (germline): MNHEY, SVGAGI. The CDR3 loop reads CASSYSMRGLGEQYF. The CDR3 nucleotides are TGTGCCAGCAGTTACTCGATGCGGGGTTTGGGGGAGCAGTACTTC.

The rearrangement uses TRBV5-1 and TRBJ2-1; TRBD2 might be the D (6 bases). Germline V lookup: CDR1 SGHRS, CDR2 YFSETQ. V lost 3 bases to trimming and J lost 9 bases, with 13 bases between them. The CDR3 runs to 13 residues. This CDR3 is CASSWTEGSEQFF. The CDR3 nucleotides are TGCGCCAGCAGCTGGACGGAGGGGAGTGAGCAGTTCTTC.

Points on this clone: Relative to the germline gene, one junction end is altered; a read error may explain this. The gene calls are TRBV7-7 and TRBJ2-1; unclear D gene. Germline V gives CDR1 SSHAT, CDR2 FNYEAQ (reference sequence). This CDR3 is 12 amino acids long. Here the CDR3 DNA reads TGTGCTAGCAGCCCCAGTGGGGTTGAGCAGTTCTTC. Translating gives CASSPSGVEQFF.

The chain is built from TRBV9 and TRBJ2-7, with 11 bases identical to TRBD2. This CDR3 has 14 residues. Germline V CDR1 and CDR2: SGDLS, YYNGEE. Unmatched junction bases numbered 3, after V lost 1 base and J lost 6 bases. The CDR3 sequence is CASSVLAGGGEQYF. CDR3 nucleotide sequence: TGTGCCAGCAGCGTACTAGCGGGAGGCGGCGAGCAGTACTTC.

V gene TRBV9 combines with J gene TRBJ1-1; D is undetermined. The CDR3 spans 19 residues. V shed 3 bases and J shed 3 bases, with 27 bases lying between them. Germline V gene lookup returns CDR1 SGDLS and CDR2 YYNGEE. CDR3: CASSAALSVNSFWDTEAFF. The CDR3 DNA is TGTGCCAGCAGCGCCGCTTTGTCGGTGAACTCCTTTTGGGACACTGAAGCTTTCTTT.